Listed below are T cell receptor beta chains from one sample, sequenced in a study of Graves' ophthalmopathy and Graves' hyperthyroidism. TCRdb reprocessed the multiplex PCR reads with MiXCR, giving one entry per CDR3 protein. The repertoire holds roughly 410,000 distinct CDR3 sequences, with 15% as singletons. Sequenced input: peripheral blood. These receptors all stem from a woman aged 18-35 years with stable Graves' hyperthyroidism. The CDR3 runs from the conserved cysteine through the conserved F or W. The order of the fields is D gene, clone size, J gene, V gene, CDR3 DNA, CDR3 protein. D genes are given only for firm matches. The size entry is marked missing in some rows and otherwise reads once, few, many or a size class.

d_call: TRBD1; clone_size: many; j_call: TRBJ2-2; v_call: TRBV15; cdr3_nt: TGTGCCACCAGCGCAGACAGGGCGGACACCGGGGAGCTGTTTTTT; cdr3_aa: CATSADRADTGELFF
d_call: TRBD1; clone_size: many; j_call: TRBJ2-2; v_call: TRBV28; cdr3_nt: TGTGCCAGCAGTTTTCCGGGACAGGGTCCGACCGGGGAGCTGTTTTTT; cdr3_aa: CASSFPGQGPTGELFF
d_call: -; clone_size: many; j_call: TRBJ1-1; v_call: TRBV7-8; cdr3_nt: TGTGCCAGCAGCTTAGGGGTCAATTGGGGACGGAGCACTGAAGCTTTCTTT; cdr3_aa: CASSLGVNWGRSTEAFF
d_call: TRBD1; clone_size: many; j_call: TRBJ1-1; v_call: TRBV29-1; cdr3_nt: TGCAGCGTCCAAAGGACAGGGAAGGCCACTGAAGCTTTCTTT; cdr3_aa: CSVQRTGKATEAFF
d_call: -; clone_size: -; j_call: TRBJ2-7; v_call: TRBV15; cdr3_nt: TGTGCCACCAGCGTTTACCCTCTCGACGAGCAGTACTTC; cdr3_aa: CATSVYPLDEQYF
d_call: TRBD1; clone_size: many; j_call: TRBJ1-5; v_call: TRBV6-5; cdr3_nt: TGTGCCAGCAGTTACCCGACAGGGAGCAATCAGCCCCAGCATTTT; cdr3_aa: CASSYPTGSNQPQHF
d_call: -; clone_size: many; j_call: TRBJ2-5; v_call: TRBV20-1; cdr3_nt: TGCAGTGCTAGAGATAGGAGGGGTCCACTGACAGAGACCCAGTACTTC; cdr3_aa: CSARDRRGPLTETQYF
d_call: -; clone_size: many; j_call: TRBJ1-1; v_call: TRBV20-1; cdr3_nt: TGCAGTGCTAGGAAGATCGTGGCAGGGAAGCGCACTGAAGCTTTCTTT; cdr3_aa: CSARKIVAGKRTEAFF
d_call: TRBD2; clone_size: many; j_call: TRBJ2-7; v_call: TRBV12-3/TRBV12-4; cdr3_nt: TGTGCCAGCAGGGGACTAGCGGGGGGGACCTACGAGCAGTACTTC; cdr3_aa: CASRGLAGGTYEQYF
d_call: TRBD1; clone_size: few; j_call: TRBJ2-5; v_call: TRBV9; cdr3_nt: TGTGCCAGCAGCGTCAGGACAGGGGAGGGTAGGGAGACCCAGTACTTC; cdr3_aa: CASSVRTGEGRETQYF
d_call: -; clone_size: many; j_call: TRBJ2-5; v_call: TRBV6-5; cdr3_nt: TGTGCCAGCAGTTACTCCGCAGCCCAAGAGACCCAGTACTTC; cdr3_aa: CASSYSAAQETQYF
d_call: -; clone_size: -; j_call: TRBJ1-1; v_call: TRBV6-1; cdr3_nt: TGTGCCAGCAGCCCTACCAGCGACACTGAAGCTTTCTTT; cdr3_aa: CASSPTSDTEAFF
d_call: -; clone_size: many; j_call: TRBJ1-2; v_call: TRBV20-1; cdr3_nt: TGCAGTGCCTCGGGGCATCGGACATATGGCTACACCTTC; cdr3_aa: CSASGHRTYGYTF
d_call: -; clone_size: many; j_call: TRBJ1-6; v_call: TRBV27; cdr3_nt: TGTGCCAGCAGTCCAGGACCCAACTCCGATTCACCCCTCCACTTT; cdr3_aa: CASSPGPNSDSPLHF
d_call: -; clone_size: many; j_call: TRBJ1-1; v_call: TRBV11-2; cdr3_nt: TGTGCCAGCAGCTTAGACAGGGACACTGAAGCTTCCTTT; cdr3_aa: CASSLDRDTEASF